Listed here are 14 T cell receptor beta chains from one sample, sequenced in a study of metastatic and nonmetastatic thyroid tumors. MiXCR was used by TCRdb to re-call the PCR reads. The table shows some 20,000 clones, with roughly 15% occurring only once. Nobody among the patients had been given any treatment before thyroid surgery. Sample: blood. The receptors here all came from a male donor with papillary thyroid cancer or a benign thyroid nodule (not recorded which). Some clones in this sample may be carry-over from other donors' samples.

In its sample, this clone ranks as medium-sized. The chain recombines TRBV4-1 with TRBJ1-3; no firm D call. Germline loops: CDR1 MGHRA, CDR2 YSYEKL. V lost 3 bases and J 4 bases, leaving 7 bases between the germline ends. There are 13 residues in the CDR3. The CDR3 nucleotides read TGCGCCAGCAGCCAGACAAGAGGAAACACCATATATTTT. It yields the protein CASSQTRGNTIYF.

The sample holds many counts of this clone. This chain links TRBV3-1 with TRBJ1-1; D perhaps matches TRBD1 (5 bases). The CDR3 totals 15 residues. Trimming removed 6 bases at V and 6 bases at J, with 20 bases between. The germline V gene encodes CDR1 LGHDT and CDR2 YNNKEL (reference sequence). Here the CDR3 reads CASSNPGLQGAEAFF. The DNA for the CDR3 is TGTGCCAGCAGTAACCCCGGCCTCCAAGGGGCTGAAGCTTTCTTT.

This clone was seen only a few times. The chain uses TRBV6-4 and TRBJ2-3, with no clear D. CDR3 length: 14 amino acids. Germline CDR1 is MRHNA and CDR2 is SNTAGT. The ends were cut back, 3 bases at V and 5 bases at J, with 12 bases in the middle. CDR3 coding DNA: TGTGCCAGCAGTGAACGGAGCGATGGAGATACGCAGTATTTT. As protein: CASSERSDGDTQYF.

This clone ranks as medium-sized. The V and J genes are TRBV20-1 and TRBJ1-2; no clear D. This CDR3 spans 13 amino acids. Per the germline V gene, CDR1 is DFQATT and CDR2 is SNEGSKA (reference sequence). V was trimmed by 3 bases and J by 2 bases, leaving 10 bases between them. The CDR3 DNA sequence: TGCAGTGCTAGTCCGCAGCCGAACTATGGCTACACCTTC. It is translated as CSASPQPNYGYTF.

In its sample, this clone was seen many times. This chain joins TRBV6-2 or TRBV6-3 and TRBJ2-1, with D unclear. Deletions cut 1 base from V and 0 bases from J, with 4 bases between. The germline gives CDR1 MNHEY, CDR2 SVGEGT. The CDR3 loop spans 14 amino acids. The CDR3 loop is CASSYLDSYNEQFF. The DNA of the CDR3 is TGTGCCAGCAGTTACTTAGACTCCTACAATGAGCAGTTCTTC.

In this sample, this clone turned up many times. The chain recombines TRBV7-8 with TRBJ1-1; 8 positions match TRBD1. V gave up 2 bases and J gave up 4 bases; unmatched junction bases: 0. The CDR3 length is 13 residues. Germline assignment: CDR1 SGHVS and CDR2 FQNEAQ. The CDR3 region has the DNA TGTGCCAGCAGCTTAACAGGGGGCACTGAAGCTTTCTTT. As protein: CASSLTGGTEAFF.

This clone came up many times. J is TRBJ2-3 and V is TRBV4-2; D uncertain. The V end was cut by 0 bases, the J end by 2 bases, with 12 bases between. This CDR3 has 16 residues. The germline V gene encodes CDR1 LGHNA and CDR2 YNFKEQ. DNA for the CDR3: TGTGCCAGCAGCCAAGACGTTGTTTTGGACACAGATACGCAGTATTTT. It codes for CASSQDVVLDTDTQYF.

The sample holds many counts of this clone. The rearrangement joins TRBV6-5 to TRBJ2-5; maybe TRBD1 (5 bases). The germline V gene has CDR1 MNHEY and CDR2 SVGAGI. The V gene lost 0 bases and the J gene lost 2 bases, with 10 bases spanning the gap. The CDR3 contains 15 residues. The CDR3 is CASSYSLGAQETQYF. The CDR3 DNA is TGTGCCAGCAGTTACTCCCTAGGGGCTCAAGAGACCCAGTACTTC.

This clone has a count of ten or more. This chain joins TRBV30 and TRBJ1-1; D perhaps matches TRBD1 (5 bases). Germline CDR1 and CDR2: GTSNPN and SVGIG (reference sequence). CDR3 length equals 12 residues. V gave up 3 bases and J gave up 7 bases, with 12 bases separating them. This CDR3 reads CAWRNRPYEAFF. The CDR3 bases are TGTGCCTGGAGGAACAGGCCGTATGAAGCTTTCTTT.

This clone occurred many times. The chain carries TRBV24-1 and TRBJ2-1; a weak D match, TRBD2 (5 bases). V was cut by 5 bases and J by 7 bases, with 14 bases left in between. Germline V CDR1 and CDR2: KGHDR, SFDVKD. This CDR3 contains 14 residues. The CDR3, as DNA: TGTGCCACCAGTGCCTACGTAGCGACGAATGAGCAGTTCTTC. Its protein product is CATSAYVATNEQFF.

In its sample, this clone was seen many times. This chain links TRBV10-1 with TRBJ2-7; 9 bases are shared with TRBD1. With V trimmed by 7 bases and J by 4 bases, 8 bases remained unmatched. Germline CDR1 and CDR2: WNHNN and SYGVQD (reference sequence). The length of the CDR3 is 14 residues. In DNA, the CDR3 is TGCGCCAGCAAGCCGGGACAGGGAAAGTACGAGCAGTACTTC. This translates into CASKPGQGKYEQYF.

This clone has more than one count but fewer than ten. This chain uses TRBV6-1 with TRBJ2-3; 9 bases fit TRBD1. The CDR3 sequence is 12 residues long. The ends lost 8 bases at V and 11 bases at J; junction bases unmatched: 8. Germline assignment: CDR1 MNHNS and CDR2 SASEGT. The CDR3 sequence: CASGTGRDVQYF. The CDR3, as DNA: TGTGCCAGCGGGACAGGGAGAGATGTGCAGTATTTT.

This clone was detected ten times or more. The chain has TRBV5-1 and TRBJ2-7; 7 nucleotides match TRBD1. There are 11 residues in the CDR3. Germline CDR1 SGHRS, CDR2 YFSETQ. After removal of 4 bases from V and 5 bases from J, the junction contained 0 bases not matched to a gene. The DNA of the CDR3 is TGCGCCAGCAGCACAGGGGACGAGCAGTACTTC. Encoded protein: CASSTGDEQYF.

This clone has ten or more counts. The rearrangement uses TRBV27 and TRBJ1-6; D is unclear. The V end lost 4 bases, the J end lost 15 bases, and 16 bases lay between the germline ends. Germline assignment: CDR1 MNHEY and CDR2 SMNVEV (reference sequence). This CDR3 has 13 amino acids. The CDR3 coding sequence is TGTGCCAGCAGTTCCCGACAAACCTGGGTCCTCCACTTT. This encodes CASSSRQTWVLHF.